A single sample is the source of the 25 T cell receptor beta chains below, sequenced in a study of blood T cell repertoires in COVID-19. Profiling relied on immunoSEQ multiplex PCR, and the TCRdb table lists in-frame clones only, not all of them. The profile covers 94,000 or so clones, with around nine tenths appearing a single time and roughly 8.1% taken by the ten largest. The sample comprised peripheral blood. The receptor set was obtained from a woman aged 70 to 79 with acute or convalescent COVID-19.

The V and J genes are TRBV6-5 and TRBJ1-6; the D is unclear. Trimming pared 6 bases from V and 8 bases from J, leaving 8 bases between. The CDR3 contains 12 residues. Germline CDR1 and CDR2: MNHEY and SVGAGI. CDR3 in amino acids: CASRETDSPLHF. The DNA for the CDR3 is TGTGCCAGCAGGGAGACGGATTCACCCCTCCACTTT.

The rearrangement uses TRBV28 and TRBJ1-5; D is ambiguous. Germline V gene sequence: CDR1 MDHEN, CDR2 SYDVKM. The CDR3 is 13 amino acids. Trimming removed 7 bases at V and 5 bases at J, with 12 bases between. CDR3 coding DNA: TGTGCCAGCATCCTGAGAGAGGATCAGCCCCAGCATTTT. The encoded protein is CASILREDQPQHF.

The chain has TRBV6-6 and TRBJ1-2; D gene uncertain. The germline V gene encodes CDR1 MNHNY and CDR2 SVGAGI (reference sequence). V dropped 5 bases and J dropped 4 bases, with 8 bases sitting between them. CDR3 length: 12 amino acids. CDR3 sequence reads: CASSPTLYGYTF. CDR3 coding DNA: TGTGCCAGCAGTCCGACACTCTATGGCTACACCTTC.

The genes are TRBV6-6 and TRBJ2-7, with 9 bases aligning to TRBD2. Germline CDR1 and CDR2: MNHNY and SVGAGI (reference sequence). This CDR3 comprises 14 residues. Trimming cost V 2 bases and J 4 bases; bases outside gene matches: 3. The CDR3 nucleotides read TGTGCCAGCAGTTACCCGGGACTAGCTTACGAGCAGTACTTC. Protein sequence: CASSYPGLAYEQYF.

This chain uses TRBV25-1 with TRBJ2-2, with D tentatively TRBD2 (5 bases). This CDR3 has 15 amino acids. V was clipped by 2 bases and J by 1 base, with 8 bases between them. The V gene's germline CDR1 is MGHDK and CDR2 SYGVNS. The CDR3 sequence is CASSESAGNTGELFF. In DNA form, the CDR3 reads TGTGCCAGCAGTGAAAGCGCGGGGAACACCGGGGAGCTGTTTTTT.

The V gene is TRBV18, the J gene TRBJ2-7, with D possibly matching TRBD1 (6 bases). This CDR3 has 16 residues. Trimming removed 0 bases at V and 4 bases at J, with 16 bases between. The germline gives CDR1 KGHSH, CDR2 LQKENI. The CDR3 DNA follows: TGTGCCAGCTCACCACCAAACAGGGTGGGATTTTACGAGCAGTACTTC. Amino acids: CASSPPNRVGFYEQYF.

The rearrangement uses TRBV28 and TRBJ2-7, with 7 nucleotides matching TRBD2. The CDR3 has 13 amino acids. Germline CDR1 reads MDHEN; CDR2 reads SYDVKM. V trimming: 3 bases; J trimming: 2 bases; junction bases outside the gene matches: 1. CDR3 DNA sequence: TGTGCCAGCAGTTTCGGGGGGACCTACGAGCAGTACTTC. Protein sequence: CASSFGGTYEQYF.

The chain combines TRBV5-5 with TRBJ2-5; TRBD1 is a possible D gene (6 bases). Germline CDR1 is SGHKS and CDR2 is YYEKEE (reference sequence). The CDR3 consists of 12 residues. V lost 8 bases, J lost 5 bases, and 13 bases lay in between. The CDR3 region is CARKQGAETQYF. CDR3 DNA: TGTGCCAGAAAACAGGGAGCGGAGACCCAGTACTTC.

For this clone: Likely a read error: the CDR3 ends without its conserved phenylalanine or tryptophan. The limits of the CDR3 on the DNA are not certain, so only TCRdb's listed CDR3 is given. This rearrangement joins TRBV21-1 to TRBJ1-2; the DNA was not compared with TRBD1, the D call given in the table. TRBV21-1 corresponds to a pseudogene. The CDR3 numbers 13 amino acids, ends counted. The CDR3 loop reads CASSSEKSRDSLI.

The chain is built from TRBV5-1 and TRBJ1-1, with TRBD1 matching 8 bases. Germline V gene lookup returns CDR1 SGHRS and CDR2 YFSETQ. Unmatched junction bases numbered 8, after V lost 0 bases and J lost 4 bases. The CDR3 runs to 16 residues. The CDR3 here is CASSLGRQGSVTEAFF. DNA of the CDR3: TGCGCCAGCAGCTTGGGGCGACAGGGGAGCGTCACTGAAGCTTTCTTT.

The V gene is TRBV27, the J gene TRBJ2-7, with 12 bases lining up with TRBD1. V trimming: 5 bases; J trimming: 6 bases; junction bases outside the gene matches: 8. This CDR3 has 15 residues. The germline gives CDR1 MNHEY, CDR2 SMNVEV (reference sequence). The CDR3 DNA sequence: TGTGCCAGCAGTGCCGGGACAGGGGGCTTCAGCGAGCAGTACTTC. Its translation is CASSAGTGGFSEQYF.

The chain recombines TRBV5-6 with TRBJ2-1, with 10 bases lining up with TRBD2. This CDR3 has 15 residues. With 1 base clipped from V and 6 bases from J, the junction kept 4 bases outside the gene matches. In germline, CDR1 is SGHDT, CDR2 YYEEEE. CDR3 sequence (DNA): TGTGCCAGCAGCTTGTACAAGCGGGGGGGCAATGAGCAGTTCTTC. The encoded protein is CASSLYKRGGNEQFF.

The chain combines TRBV27 with TRBJ1-5; 8 positions match TRBD1. V was pared by 6 bases and J by 6 bases, with 10 bases of the junction left unmatched. Germline V CDR1 and CDR2: MNHEY, SMNVEV (reference sequence). The CDR3 is made up of 15 amino acids. As DNA, the CDR3 is TGTGCCAGCAGCAGGGACAGGATAGCAAGTCAGCCCCAGCATTTT. It translates to CASSRDRIASQPQHF.

This chain uses TRBV6-5 with TRBJ1-1, with a possible D match to TRBD1 (6 bases). V was cut by 5 bases and J by 5 bases, with 18 bases left in between. CDR1 and CDR2 (germline): MNHEY, SVGAGI. This CDR3 comprises 15 residues. Here the CDR3 reads CASSLQGGANTEAFF. In nucleotides, the CDR3 is TGTGCCAGCAGTCTGCAAGGGGGGGCTAATACTGAAGCTTTCTTT.

The chain has TRBV20-1 and TRBJ1-4; D call uncertain. Trimming pared 4 bases from V and 10 bases from J, leaving 7 bases between. Per the germline V gene, CDR1 is DFQATT and CDR2 is SNEGSKA (reference sequence). This CDR3 spans 10 amino acids. CDR3 sequence reads: CSATSGKLFF. CDR3 nucleotides: TGCAGTGCTACTTCGGGAAAACTGTTTTTT.

In DNA, the CDR3 is TGCGCCAGCAGCTTGGGTGCAGGCCTGAATGAAAAACTGTTTTTT. It specifies CASSLGAGLNEKLFF. The rearrangement links TRBV5-1 to TRBJ1-4, with D hard to call. V lost 0 bases, J lost 5 bases, and 11 bases lay in between. CDR1 is SGHRS, CDR2 YFSETQ, per germline. This CDR3 spans 15 amino acids.

This chain uses TRBV4-2 with TRBJ2-1; 12 bases are a match to TRBD2. V gave up 1 base and J gave up 5 bases; unmatched junction bases: 12. CDR3 length: 19 residues. Germline loops: CDR1 LGHNA, CDR2 YNFKEQ. The CDR3, as DNA: TGTGCCAGCAGCCAAGTTGGGCTAGCGGGAGGGCGGTCCCACAATGAGCAGTTCTTC. Amino acids: CASSQVGLAGGRSHNEQFF.

The chain links TRBV20-1 to TRBJ1-2, with 10 bases fitting TRBD1. The CDR3 has 10 amino acids. The germline gives CDR1 DFQATT, CDR2 SNEGSKA (reference sequence). In DNA form, the CDR3 reads TGCAGGACAGGGGGCAAAGGCTACACCTTC. As protein: CRTGGKGYTF.

The chain is built from TRBV5-4 and TRBJ2-3; TRBD2 matches at 12 bases. V lost 2 bases and J lost 7; bases outside the gene matches: 17. The CDR3 contains 19 residues. CDR1 is SGHNT and CDR2 is YYREEE in the germline V gene (reference sequence). CDR3 sequence reads: CASSFRTSGTPLHSNTQYF. The CDR3 coding sequence is TGTGCCAGCAGCTTTAGGACTAGCGGGACGCCGCTGCATTCGAATACGCAGTATTTT.

This rearrangement joins TRBV6-1 to TRBJ1-6; unclear D gene. CDR3 length: 15 amino acids. Germline lookup yields CDR1 MNHNS and CDR2 SASEGT. V was pared by 2 bases and J by 8 bases, with 13 bases between. As DNA, the CDR3 is TGTGCCAGCAGTGAATTGAAGATGAACTATTCACCCCTCCACTTT. Residues: CASSELKMNYSPLHF.

This rearrangement joins TRBV2 to TRBJ2-3, with 8 positions matching TRBD2. Germline V gene sequence: CDR1 SNHLY, CDR2 FYNNEI. This CDR3 is built from 16 residues. V lost 5 bases and J lost 0; bases outside the gene matches: 7. The CDR3 nucleotides read TGTGCCAGCAGTAACGGACTAGCTCAAAGCACAGATACGCAGTATTTT. This codes for CASSNGLAQSTDTQYF.

This clone was seen just once. The chain joins TRBV5-4 to TRBJ2-4; TRBD2 is a possible D gene (5 bases). In germline, CDR1 is SGHNT, CDR2 YYREEE (reference sequence). V shed 0 bases and J shed 12 bases, with 19 bases lying between them. CDR3 length equals 15 residues. CDR3 sequence (DNA): TGTGCCAGCAGCTTGGTAGGAGGACGGACTGCGGATCAGTACTTC. This sequence encodes CASSLVGGRTADQYF.

V and J are TRBV5-1 and TRBJ2-1; TRBD1 is a possible D gene (6 bases). Germline V gives CDR1 SGHRS, CDR2 YFSETQ. V lost 0 bases, J lost 7 bases, and 11 bases lay in between. The CDR3 extends over 14 amino acids. Written as DNA, the CDR3 is TGCGCCAGCAGCTTGGGGGGGCGAGGGAATGAGCAGTTCTTC. Translating gives CASSLGGRGNEQFF. The variable domain in full, with the rest retrieved from reference TRBV5-1 and TRBJ2-1, is KAGVTQTPRYLIKTRGQQVTLSCSPISGHRSVSWYQQTPGQGLQFLFEYFSETQRNKGNFPGRFSGRQFSNSRSEMNVSTLELGDSALYLCASSLGGRGNEQFFGPGTRLTVL.

The chain employs TRBV10-3 and TRBJ2-7; 11 bases agree with TRBD2. This CDR3 region has 14 residues. The germline V gene encodes CDR1 ENHRY and CDR2 SYGVKD. Trimming removed 5 bases from V and 3 bases from J; junction bases left unmatched: 3. In DNA form, the CDR3 reads TGTGCCATCAGTTTCCTAGCGGGAGGCTACGAGCAGTACTTC. It specifies CAISFLAGGYEQYF.

This clone was seen a handful of times. The V gene is TRBV2, the J gene TRBJ1-1; no firm D call. Per germline, CDR1 SNHLY and CDR2 FYNNEI. V was clipped by 2 bases and J by 8 bases, with 6 bases between them. The CDR3 spans 11 residues. CDR3 amino acids: CASSETREAFF. CDR3 in DNA: TGTGCCAGCAGTGAAACCAGGGAAGCTTTCTTT.